One sample yielded the 8 T cell receptor beta chains listed below, sequenced in a study of technical replicates of blood from a few donors. Here immunoSEQ multiplex PCR was the method, and the copy in TCRdb shows in-frame clones only, minus some. The sample carries more than 65,000 clones, 96% recorded once. Sample: T cells isolated from PBMCs. The receptors derive from a human donor in good health.

This rearrangement joins TRBV9 to TRBJ1-1; D not certain. CDR1 is SGDLS and CDR2 is YYNGEE in the germline V gene. This CDR3 is built from 13 residues. Trimming took 5 bases from V and 3 from J, leaving 11 bases between them. In nucleotides, the CDR3 is TGTGCCAGCAGGGAGGGAGCGGACACTGAAGCTTTCTTT. This translates into CASREGADTEAFF.

The V and J genes are TRBV5-1 and TRBJ2-7; TRBD1 matches 7 bases. Losses at the gene ends were 4 bases for V and 2 bases for J; bases not matched to a gene: 6. The CDR3 length is 14 residues. The germline V gene has CDR1 SGHRS and CDR2 YFSETQ. The CDR3 reads CASSLSGQAYEQYF. As DNA, the CDR3 is TGCGCCAGCAGCCTAAGTGGACAGGCCTACGAGCAGTACTTC.

The genes are TRBV19 and TRBJ2-7; 9 bases are shared with TRBD1. V shed 6 bases and J 5 bases; nucleotides not matched to a gene: 2. This CDR3 comprises 12 residues. Germline V gene data show CDR1 as LNHDA and CDR2 as SQIVND (reference sequence). DNA of the CDR3: TGTGCCAGTAGACAGGGGGCCAACGAGCAGTACTTC. Its protein product is CASRQGANEQYF.

V is TRBV2 and J is TRBJ1-2, with D possibly matching TRBD1 (6 bases). The CDR3 has 15 residues. Trimming cost V 0 bases and J 6 bases, with 14 bases left between them. Germline values: CDR1 SNHLY, CDR2 FYNNEI. The CDR3 bases are TGTGCCAGCAGTGAAGCGCTGGGGGGGGCCAATGGCTACACCTTC. This sequence encodes CASSEALGGANGYTF. Full variable domain (outside the CDR3, taken from reference TRBV2 and TRBJ1-2): EPEVTQTPSHQVTQMGQEVILRCVPISNHLYFYWYRQILGQKVEFLVSFYNNEISEKSEIFDDQFSVERPDGSNFTLKIRSTKLEDSAMYFCASSEALGGANGYTFGSGTRLTVV.

V gene TRBV4-2 combines with J gene TRBJ2-6; 8 bases fit TRBD1. The V and J ends lost 2 bases and 0 bases, in that order; junction bases with no gene match: 9. This CDR3 contains 19 residues. CDR1 is LGHNA, CDR2 YNFKEQ, per germline. The CDR3 DNA follows: TGTGCCAGCAGCCAAAATTTAGGACAGGGTGGCTCTGGGGCCAACGTCCTGACTTTC. Protein sequence: CASSQNLGQGGSGANVLTF.

This clone has only a few counts. The V gene is TRBV11-2, the J gene TRBJ2-5, with D unresolved. Germline lookup yields CDR1 SGHAT and CDR2 FQNNGV. The V gene lost 5 bases and the J gene lost 1 base, with 8 bases spanning the gap. This CDR3 has 13 amino acids. The CDR3 sequence is CASSIGVQETQYF. In nucleotides, the CDR3 is TGTGCCAGCAGCATAGGAGTCCAAGAGACCCAGTACTTC.

The rearrangement links TRBV5-4 to TRBJ2-3; no clear D gene. Germline V gene sequence: CDR1 SGHNT, CDR2 YYREEE (reference sequence). The CDR3 runs 14 residues. Deletions cut 3 bases from V and 0 bases from J, with 8 bases between. The CDR3 DNA reads as TGTGCCAGCAGCTCAACGACTAGCACAGATACGCAGTATTTT. Encoded protein: CASSSTTSTDTQYF.

The chain uses TRBV6-6 and TRBJ1-1, with D possibly being TRBD1 (6 bases). Germline V CDR1 and CDR2: MNHNY, SVGAGI (reference sequence). The ends were cut back, 7 bases at V and 1 base at J, with 7 bases in the middle. The CDR3 is 12 residues long. The CDR3 region is CASIRGNTEAFF. The CDR3 bases are TGTGCCAGCATCAGGGGGAACACTGAAGCTTTCTTT.